This TCR beta chain was sequenced for a study of Ad26.COV2.S vaccination and SARS-CoV-2 variants. In germline, CDR1 is KGHDR, CDR2 SFDVKD. V lost 6 bases to trimming and J lost 1 base, with 9 bases between them. The CDR3 totals 14 residues. Treatment meaning: some 20 received Ad26.COV2.S at low or high dose, single or two shots; about 5 received placebo; per-sample allocation not given. Sampling was performed 63 days after the first vaccine or placebo injection. It was an adult aged 18-55 years in Boston who was the donor. Clones were read by immunoSEQ multiplex PCR, and TCRdb kept only the in-frame ones, dropping some. Altogether hundreds of thousands of clones are present, 83% being singletons, with the ten largest covering roughly 7.4%.

The TCR originated in a person aged 18 to 65 who received the Ad26.COV2.S COVID-19 vaccine or a placebo. The chain joins TRBV24-1 to TRBJ2-1; D remains ambiguous. The starting material was peripheral blood, obtained in a trial of Ad26.COV2.S vaccine versus placebo. The CDR3 DNA sequence: TGTGCCACCAGTAATGGAGCTTCCTACAATGAGCAGTTCTTC. The encoded protein is CATSNGASYNEQFF.